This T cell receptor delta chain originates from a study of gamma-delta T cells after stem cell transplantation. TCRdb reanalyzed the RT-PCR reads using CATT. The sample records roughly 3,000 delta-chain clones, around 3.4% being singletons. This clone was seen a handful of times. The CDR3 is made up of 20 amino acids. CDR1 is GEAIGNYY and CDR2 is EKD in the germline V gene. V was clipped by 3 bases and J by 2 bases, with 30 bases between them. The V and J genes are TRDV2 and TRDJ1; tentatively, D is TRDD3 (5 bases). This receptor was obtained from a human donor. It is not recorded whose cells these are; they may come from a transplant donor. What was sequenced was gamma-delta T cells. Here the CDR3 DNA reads TGTGCCTGTGACGCCGTGACGGACCGGGGGTCACTTCATACGACCGATAAACTCATCTTT. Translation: CACDAVTDRGSLHTTDKLIF.